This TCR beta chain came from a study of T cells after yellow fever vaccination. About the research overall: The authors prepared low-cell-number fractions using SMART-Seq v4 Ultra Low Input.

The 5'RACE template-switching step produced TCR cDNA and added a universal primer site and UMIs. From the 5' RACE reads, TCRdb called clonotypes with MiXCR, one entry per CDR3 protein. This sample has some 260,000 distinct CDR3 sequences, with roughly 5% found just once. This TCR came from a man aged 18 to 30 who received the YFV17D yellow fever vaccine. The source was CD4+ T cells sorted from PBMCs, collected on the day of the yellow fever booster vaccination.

CDR3 nucleotides: TGTGCCAGCAGCGGACTCGTTCTAGCCAAAAACATTCAGTACTTC. As protein: CASSGLVLAKNIQYF. The chain couples TRBV28 to TRBJ2-4; possible D gene TRBD2, 5 bases. Germline V CDR1 and CDR2: MDHEN, SYDVKM. The CDR3 is 15 residues long. Trimming took off 6 bases at V and 0 bases at J, with 12 bases between the two ends. Looking up the rest from reference TRBV28 and TRBJ2-4 gives the full variable domain: DVKVTQSSRYLVKRTGEKVFLECVQDMDHENMFWYRQDPGLGLRLIYFSYDVKMKEKGDIPEGYSVSREKKERFSLILESASTNQTSMYLCASSGLVLAKNIQYFGAGTRLSVL.